The 27 T cell receptor beta chains reported below all come from one sample, sequenced in a study of identical twins. TCRdb processed the 5' RACE reads anew with MiXCR; each CDR3 protein has one entry. This table holds hundreds of thousands of distinct CDR3 sequences, roughly 20% found once. This sample also appeared in a second study, on T cells expressing NK-cell markers.

The sequenced sample consisted of PBMCs. The receptors come from a woman aged 18-35 years in good health.

In this sample, this clonotype turned up a few times. J is TRBJ2-7 and V is TRBV7-9, with 7 bases that match TRBD2. The CDR3 is 15 residues long. The J segment lost 0 bases and the V segment lost 3 bases, leaving 5 bases of the junction unmatched. Germline V CDR1 and CDR2: SEHNR, FQNEAQ (reference sequence). This CDR3 reads CASSLLADPSYEQYF. The CDR3 DNA reads as TGTGCCAGCAGCTTGCTAGCGGACCCCTCCTACGAGCAGTACTTC.

V usage is TRBV11-1 and J usage is TRBJ2-2; TRBD1 or TRBD2 may be the D gene (5 bases each). The V gene's germline CDR1 is SGHAT and CDR2 FQDESV (reference sequence). Trimming pared 9 bases from V and 3 bases from J, leaving 26 bases between. The CDR3 length is 18 residues. CDR3 nucleotides: TGTGCCAGTTCCAGACGACTTGACCCCGGGACCTACACCGGGGAGCTGTTTTTT. Translation gives CASSRRLDPGTYTGELFF.

This clonotype was detected only a few times. The junction departs from the called germline gene at one end, perhaps through a read error. V usage is TRBV10-3 and J usage is TRBJ1-2; D remains unclear. This CDR3 contains 10 residues. Germline V gives CDR1 ENHRY, CDR2 SYGVKD. DNA for the CDR3: TGTGCCATCAGTGATCTCGCTCTTCTCTTC. This translates into CAISDLALLF.

This chain connects TRBV20-1 to TRBJ1-1; D is uncertain. The CDR3 spans 13 residues. Germline V CDR1 and CDR2: DFQATT, SNEGSKA (reference sequence). The ends were cut back, 0 bases at V and 7 bases at J, with 12 bases in the middle. CDR3: CSARDTGSGEAFF. The CDR3 nucleotides read TGCAGTGCTAGAGATACTGGCTCGGGTGAAGCTTTCTTT.

This clonotype was detected ten times or more. The V call is TRBV24-1, the J call TRBJ1-2; D remains ambiguous. With 4 bases removed from V and 6 bases from J, the gap between germline ends came to 5 bases. The CDR3 loop spans 11 amino acids. Per the germline V gene, CDR1 is KGHDR and CDR2 is SFDVKD. The CDR3 DNA follows: TGTGCCACCAGTGACACAAATGGCTACACCTTC. This gives the protein CATSDTNGYTF.

This clonotype has just a few counts. This rearrangement joins TRBV10-3 to TRBJ1-2; a weak D match, TRBD1 (6 bases). This CDR3 has 16 amino acids. The germline CDR1 and CDR2 sequences are ENHRY and SYGVKD. V lost 6 bases, J lost 0 bases, and 17 bases lay in between. CDR3 in amino acids: CAIRPTGNFANYGYTF. CDR3 sequence (DNA): TGTGCCATCAGGCCCACAGGGAACTTTGCTAACTATGGCTACACCTTC.

As concerns this clonotype: An end of the junction does not agree with germline; a read error may underlie this. CDR3 region: CASGPTSGTLVF. The CDR3 bases are TGTGCCAGCGGGCCAACTAGCGGAACATTGGTCTTC. The rearrangement joins TRBV6-2 or TRBV6-3 to TRBJ2-1; 8 bases fit TRBD2. Germline loops: CDR1 MNHEY, CDR2 SVGEGT. CDR3 length equals 12 residues.

The chain recombines TRBV4-3 with TRBJ2-7; D ambiguous. V was pared by 0 bases and J by 8 bases, with 11 bases between. The CDR3 runs 13 residues. The germline CDR1 and CDR2 sequences are LGHNA and YSLEER. The CDR3 coding sequence is TGCGCCAGCAGCCAAGATAGGGCACTAAAGCAGTACTTC. It codes for CASSQDRALKQYF.

The chain couples TRBV7-2 to TRBJ2-5, with TRBD2 matching over 9 bases. V was pared by 0 bases and J by 9 bases, with 8 bases of the junction left unmatched. Germline V lookup: CDR1 SGHTA, CDR2 FQGNSA. CDR3 length equals 15 residues. Here the CDR3 reads CASSLAGGGAGAQYF. Written as DNA, the CDR3 is TGTGCCAGCAGCTTAGCGGGCGGGGGGGCCGGAGCCCAGTACTTC.

There are many counts of this clonotype. V and J are TRBV15 and TRBJ2-1; TRBD1 matches at 7 bases. The CDR3 has 13 residues. The ends lost 4 bases at V and 4 bases at J; junction bases unmatched: 1. Germline values: CDR1 LNHNV, CDR2 YYDKDF (reference sequence). As DNA, the CDR3 is TGTGCCACCAGCAAGGGACAGTACAATGAGCAGTTCTTC. This gives the protein CATSKGQYNEQFF. The whole variable domain, filled in from reference TRBV15 and TRBJ2-1, reads DAMVIQNPRYQVTQFGKPVTLSCSQTLNHNVMYWYQQKSSQAPKLLFHYYDKDFNNEADTPDNFQSRRPNTSFCFLDIRSPGLGDTAMYLCATSKGQYNEQFFGPGTRLTVL.

Many counts were recorded for this clonotype. In nucleotides, the CDR3 is TGCAGCGTTGGAGGGACAGGGGAAGCTGGCTACACCTTC. Translation: CSVGGTGEAGYTF. The chain couples TRBV29-1 to TRBJ1-2; the match to TRBD1 covers 10 bases. Germline V gene sequence: CDR1 SQVTM, CDR2 ANQGSEA. V gave up 4 bases and J gave up 7 bases; unmatched junction bases: 6. The CDR3 consists of 13 residues.

This sequence joins TRBV12-3 or TRBV12-4 and TRBJ2-2, with D possibly matching TRBD2 (6 bases). V shed 7 bases and J shed 3 bases, with 12 bases lying between them. The CDR3 is 14 residues long. Here the CDR3 DNA reads TGTGCCAGCATTCCGGGACTCCACACCGGGGAGCTGTTTTTT. Translation gives CASIPGLHTGELFF.

The rearrangement uses TRBV7-8 and TRBJ2-7; 8 nucleotides match TRBD1. This CDR3 comprises 15 residues. Germline V lookup: CDR1 SGHVS, CDR2 FQNEAQ. V lost 1 base and J lost 1; bases outside the gene matches: 3. This CDR3 reads CASSLEGTGSYEQYF. Written as DNA, the CDR3 is TGTGCCAGCAGCTTAGAGGGGACAGGATCCTACGAGCAGTACTTC.

This clonotype was seen a handful of times. The chain joins TRBV5-1 to TRBJ2-7; tentative D call: TRBD2 (5 bases). V dropped 5 bases and J dropped 0 bases, with 12 bases sitting between them. There are 14 residues in the CDR3. Germline CDR1 and CDR2: SGHRS and YFSETQ. CDR3 residues: CASSYREPSYEQYF. The CDR3 nucleotides read TGCGCCAGCAGTTACCGGGAACCCTCCTACGAGCAGTACTTC. Full variable domain (rest looked up from reference TRBV5-1 and TRBJ2-7): KAGVTQTPRYLIKTRGQQVTLSCSPISGHRSVSWYQQTPGQGLQFLFEYFSETQRNKGNFPGRFSGRQFSNSRSEMNVSTLELGDSALYLCASSYREPSYEQYFGPGTRLTVT.

The V call is TRBV10-3, the J call TRBJ2-3; TRBD2 matches 8 bases. Germline CDR1 reads ENHRY; CDR2 reads SYGVKD. The V segment lost 11 bases and the J segment 4 bases; nucleotides outside the gene matches: 11. The CDR3 extends over 14 amino acids. The chain's CDR3 is CASRGLDKADTQYF. The CDR3 DNA is TGTGCCTCCCGGGGACTAGATAAGGCAGATACGCAGTATTTT.

This clonotype was seen many times. This chain joins TRBV20-1 and TRBJ2-7; TRBD1 agrees at 7 bases. This CDR3 spans 13 amino acids. J was trimmed by 2 bases and V by 3 bases; bases with no gene match: 4. Germline V gene lookup returns CDR1 DFQATT and CDR2 SNEGSKA (reference sequence). The CDR3 here is CSASRGQTYEQYF. CDR3 bases: TGCAGTGCTAGCCGGGGACAGACCTACGAGCAGTACTTC.

This clonotype was counted ten times or more. The chain joins TRBV29-1 to TRBJ2-5; possibly TRBD2 for D (5 bases). This CDR3 is built from 14 residues. Germline-derived CDR1 and CDR2 are SQVTM and ANQGSEA. The V gene lost 6 bases and the J gene lost 7 bases, with 21 bases spanning the gap. The CDR3 is CSVDRDPRGGTQYF. CDR3 in DNA: TGCAGCGTCGACCGGGATCCCCGAGGTGGGACCCAGTACTTC.

A remark on this clonotype: A read error may explain this, as a much larger clone is one base away. The chain couples TRBV29-1 to TRBJ1-1; D is ambiguous. The CDR3 has 12 residues. Per the germline V gene, CDR1 is SQVTM and CDR2 is ANQGSEA. V was cut by 3 bases and J by 0 bases, with 5 bases left in between. CDR3: CSVDRMNTEAFF. The CDR3 bases are TGCAGCGTTGACAGGATGAACACTGAAGCTTTCTTT.

The gene calls are TRBV6-5 and TRBJ2-2; no clear D gene. This CDR3 contains 14 residues. The V gene lost 2 bases and the J gene lost 3 bases, with 7 bases spanning the gap. Looked up from germline, CDR1 is MNHEY and CDR2 is SVGAGI. The CDR3 DNA reads as TGTGCCAGCAGTTACGAGACGCACACCGGGGAGCTGTTTTTT. Its protein product is CASSYETHTGELFF.

This clonotype was seen more than once but under ten times. The J gene is TRBJ2-5, the V gene TRBV12-3 or TRBV12-4; D gene unclear. The CDR3 spans 14 residues. Trimming removed 6 bases at V and 4 bases at J, with 15 bases between. This chain's CDR3 is CASSGWSKVETQYF. The DNA of the CDR3 is TGTGCCAGCAGCGGCTGGTCTAAGGTAGAGACCCAGTACTTC.

The table lists this clonotype with a few counts. The gene calls are TRBV11-2 and TRBJ2-1; 10 bases are shared with TRBD2. Unmatched junction bases numbered 4, after V lost 1 base and J lost 4 bases. Germline V CDR1 and CDR2: SGHAT, FQNNGV. The CDR3 runs 16 residues. CDR3 sequence (DNA): TGTGCCAGCAGCTTAGTTGGGACTAGCGAGTACAATGAGCAGTTCTTC. It specifies CASSLVGTSEYNEQFF.

V and J are TRBV5-1 and TRBJ2-1; unclear D gene. The CDR3 totals 16 residues. Germline CDR1 is SGHRS and CDR2 is YFSETQ. Deletions cut 3 bases from V and 8 bases from J, with 21 bases between. The CDR3 DNA sequence: TGCGCCAGCAGCTCCGAGCCAGGCCCGCTAAGGGATGAGCAGTTCTTC. Its translation: CASSSEPGPLRDEQFF.

This sequence joins TRBV25-1 and TRBJ2-7; D tentatively fits TRBD1 or TRBD2 (6 bases each). The CDR3 is made up of 13 amino acids. The V and J ends lost 8 bases and 4 bases respectively, with 15 bases between them. The germline V gene encodes CDR1 MGHDK and CDR2 SYGVNS. CDR3 sequence reads: CASRRGAAYEQYF. The CDR3 bases are TGTGCCAGCCGTAGGGGGGCAGCTTACGAGCAGTACTTC.

This clonotype was found many times. V and J are TRBV5-6 and TRBJ2-3; unclear D gene. V shed 4 bases and J shed 8 bases, with 17 bases lying between them. Per germline, CDR1 SGHDT and CDR2 YYEEEE. The CDR3 length is 14 residues. CDR3 loop: CASSADTYAVTQYF. The CDR3 DNA reads as TGTGCCAGCAGCGCCGACACGTATGCGGTTACGCAGTATTTT.

This clonotype was seen only a few times. The rearrangement joins TRBV4-1 to TRBJ2-3, with 15 bases aligning to TRBD2. The CDR3 totals 16 residues. Losses at the gene ends were 3 bases for V and 5 bases for J; bases not matched to a gene: 3. Per the germline V gene, CDR1 is MGHRA and CDR2 is YSYEKL. CDR3: CASSQTGLAGGDTQYF. DNA of the CDR3: TGCGCCAGCAGCCAGACGGGACTAGCGGGGGGAGATACGCAGTATTTT.

In its sample, this clonotype was seen a few times. The chain recombines TRBV5-1 with TRBJ1-5; 8 bases line up with TRBD1. Germline values: CDR1 SGHRS, CDR2 YFSETQ. V was clipped by 4 bases and J by 0 bases; unmatched bases: 3. CDR3 length: 15 residues. The CDR3: CASSTGQGSNQPQHF. CDR3 nucleotide sequence: TGCGCCAGCAGCACAGGACAGGGTAGCAATCAGCCCCAGCATTTT.

This clonotype was detected many times. The V call is TRBV4-3, the J call TRBJ2-4; 9 bases line up with TRBD1. CDR1 and CDR2 from the germline V gene are LGHNA and YSLEER. The J segment lost 9 bases and the V segment lost 3 bases, leaving 3 bases of the junction unmatched. There are 13 residues in the CDR3. In DNA, the CDR3 is TGCGCCAGCAGCCAGGAGACAGGGGGCATTCAGTACTTC. Translation: CASSQETGGIQYF.